This T cell receptor (beta chain) derives from a study of blood T cell repertoires in COVID-19. Study details: From the United States, Italy and Spain came samples of acute and convalescent COVID-19. T cells, B-cell-depleted T cells, or PBMCs provided the cDNA or gDNA that served as material.

Under the authors' procedure: Counts of nucleated cells, estimated from reference gene primer amplification, were obtained. The table came from immunoSEQ multiplex PCR; TCRdb's copy has only in-frame clones and leaves some out. D and trimming come from the DNA, and the V and J calls and clone size come from that table. The table lists approximately 150,000 clones, about 85% of them singletons. The material sequenced was peripheral blood. This clonotype was sampled from a man in his forties or fifties with acute or convalescent COVID-19.

The CDR3 loop reads CASSQQLFPLHF. DNA for the CDR3: TGTGCCAGCAGTCAACAACTATTTCCCCTCCACTTT. This rearrangement joins TRBV6-2 or TRBV6-3 to TRBJ1-6, with D hard to call. Germline assignment: CDR1 MNHEY and CDR2 SVGEGT. The CDR3 covers 12 residues. V was trimmed by 5 bases and J by 13 bases, leaving 12 bases between them.